This paragraph covers one T cell receptor beta chain sequence. What it binds is not known. These data come from a study of Graves' ophthalmopathy and Graves' hyperthyroidism. The CDR3 sequence is 17 residues long. V dropped 4 bases and J dropped 5; count of bases not matched to a gene: 9. CDR1 is SGHRS and CDR2 is YFSETQ in the germline V gene. RNA transcripts were the template, and TCR beta CDR3 regions were amplified from them. First-round RT-PCR with HTBI primers preceded a second-round multiplex PCR. Each CDR3 protein gets one entry after TCRdb re-called the multiplex PCR reads with MiXCR. The sample has about 480,000 distinct CDR3 sequences, approximately 15% seen once. Pregnancy or lactation, uncontrolled infections and other autoimmune diseases were grounds for excluding patients. About 10 ml of fresh blood yielded the PBMCs by density gradient. General study results and limits: The 13-signature model separated ophthalmopathy from stable hyperthyroidism at around 86% sensitivity and almost 83% specificity.

Sequencing input: blood. The source is a young woman with Graves' ophthalmopathy. This chain uses TRBV5-1 with TRBJ2-5; 15 bases are shared with TRBD2. CDR3 protein: CASSPRTSGGAGETQYF. In DNA, the CDR3 is TGCGCCAGCAGCCCACGGACTAGCGGGGGGGCTGGGGAGACCCAGTACTTC.